The rows below give T cell receptor beta chains drawn from one sample of a study of T cells in Graves' hyperthyroidism and ophthalmopathy. TCRdb itself ran the multiplex PCR reads through MiXCR, one entry per CDR3 protein. The table shows a few hundred thousand distinct CDR3 sequences, with about 14% occurring only once. The sequenced sample was blood. These receptors all stem from a man aged 25-40 years with Graves' hyperthyroidism that later progressed to Graves' ophthalmopathy. The CDR3 runs from the conserved cysteine through the conserved F or W. The order of the fields is D gene, J gene, V gene, clone size, CDR3 protein, CDR3 DNA. D genes are given only for firm matches. Clone size appears in some rows only: once, few, many, or a class for an expanded clone.

>-|TRBJ1-5|TRBV28|many
CASRLTGPTSNQPQHF
TGTGCCAGCAGACTGACGGGACCGACTAGCAATCAGCCCCAGCATTTT
>-|TRBJ2-1|TRBV30|many
CAWSGPYNEQFF
TGTGCCTGGAGTGGGCCCTACAATGAGCAGTTCTTC
>-|TRBJ1-4|TRBV6-1|-
CASSEEGATNEKLFF
TGTGCCAGCAGTGAAGAGGGGGCAACTAATGAAAAACTGTTTTTT
>TRBD1|TRBJ1-1|TRBV2|few
CASILTGQGALAFF
TGTGCCAGCATCTTAACAGGACAGGGGGCTCTCGCTTTCTTT
>TRBD2|TRBJ2-1|TRBV28|many
CASSLLAGGRDEQFF
TGTGCCAGCAGTTTACTAGCGGGGGGCAGGGATGAGCAGTTCTTC
>TRBD1|TRBJ1-6|TRBV5-1|many
CASSGGDRESPLHF
TGCGCCAGCAGCGGCGGGGACAGGGAATCACCCCTCCACTTT
>-|TRBJ2-3|TRBV6-2/TRBV6-3|-
CASSPRDSDTQYF
TGTGCCAGCAGCCCCCGCGACTCAGATACGCAGTATTTT
>-|TRBJ1-1|TRBV12-3/TRBV12-4|many
CASSLAGKNTEAFF
TGTGCCAGCAGTTTGGCTGGGAAGAACACTGAAGCTTTCTTT
>TRBD2|TRBJ2-7|TRBV28|-
CASSSPTSGVTYEQYF
TGTGCCAGCAGTTCCCCCACTAGCGGGGTTACCTACGAGCAGTACTTC
>TRBD1|TRBJ1-6|TRBV12-3/TRBV12-4|many
CASSPRGGQGPLHF
TGTGCCAGCAGCCCTCGGGGGGGACAGGGCCCCCTCCACTTT
>TRBD1|TRBJ1-6|TRBV12-5|many
CASGLVPRTGGTPLHF
TGTGCTAGTGGTTTGGTACCCAGGACAGGGGGCACACCCCTCCACTTT
>-|TRBJ2-1|TRBV4-1|many
CASSQPFGLDFNEQFF
TGCGCCAGCAGCCAACCGTTTGGGCTAGACTTTAATGAGCAGTTCTTC
>-|TRBJ2-7|TRBV7-9|many
CASSFAGAEQYF
TGTGCCAGCAGCTTCGCGGGGGCTGAGCAGTACTTC
>-|TRBJ2-7|TRBV28|-
CASTATIYEQYF
TGTGCCAGCACAGCTACGATCTACGAGCAGTACTTC
>-|TRBJ2-2|TRBV7-3|-
CASSLIARADTGELFF
TGTGCCAGCAGCTTAATTGCCAGGGCGGACACCGGGGAGCTGTTTTTT
>-|TRBJ1-5|TRBV3-1|many
CASSQALRNQPQHF
TGTGCCAGCAGCCAAGCTCTCAGAAATCAGCCCCAGCATTTT
>-|TRBJ1-6|TRBV3-1|many
CASSQLRTENNSPLHF
TGTGCCAGCAGCCAATTGCGGACAGAAAATAATTCACCCCTCCACTTT
>TRBD1|TRBJ1-1|TRBV5-1|many
CASSGGQGAPMNTEAFF
TGCGCCAGCAGCGGGGGACAGGGGGCACCCATGAACACTGAAGCTTTCTTT
>-|TRBJ2-7|TRBV7-9|many
CASSPPITGIEQYF
TGTGCCAGCAGCCCACCCATAACAGGGATCGAGCAGTACTTC
>-|TRBJ1-2|TRBV4-1|few
CASSQGDSGGGYTF
TGCGCCAGCAGCCAAGGGGATTCGGGAGGTGGCTACACCTTC
>-|TRBJ1-1|TRBV6-6|many
CASSYSKKVEAFF
TGTGCCAGCAGTTACTCGAAGAAGGTTGAAGCTTTCTTT
>TRBD1|TRBJ2-7|TRBV5-1|many
CASSRDGQGIDEQYF
TGCGCCAGCAGCAGGGACGGACAGGGGATTGACGAGCAGTACTTC